The 22 T cell receptor beta chains presented below share a single source sample, sequenced in a study of cytomegalovirus exposure and HLA in healthy donors. Use of 60 Vbeta and 13 Jbeta primers characterized the PCR. Sequenced by immunoSEQ multiplex PCR; TCRdb stores in-frame clones only, minus some. This sample's table has under 200,000 clones. Material: PBMCs. The origin of the receptors is a man under 40 in good health and CMV-seronegative.

The chain is built from TRBV30 and TRBJ2-7, with 9 bases identical to TRBD1. V shed 7 bases, J shed 6 bases, and the junction held 7 bases outside the gene matches. There are 12 residues in the CDR3. Germline CDR1 GTSNPN, CDR2 SVGIG (reference sequence). In nucleotides, the CDR3 is TGTGCCTTCGACAGGGGGTATCGCGAGCAGTACTTC. Encoded protein: CAFDRGYREQYF.

The CDR3 protein is CASSSSAYEQYF. In DNA form, the CDR3 reads TGTGCCAGCAGCTCTAGCGCGTACGAGCAGTACTTC. The rearrangement links TRBV5-5 to TRBJ2-7; maybe TRBD2 (6 bases). The CDR3 length is 12 residues. The V and J ends lost 3 bases and 4 bases respectively, with 8 bases between them. The germline V gene encodes CDR1 SGHKS and CDR2 YYEKEE (reference sequence).

The V and J genes are TRBV5-4 and TRBJ2-3; TRBD2 aligns across 8 bases. The V and J ends lost 3 bases and 1 base, in that order; junction bases with no gene match: 4. This CDR3 is built from 15 residues. CDR1 is SGHNT, CDR2 YYREEE, per germline (reference sequence). The CDR3 sequence is CASSSRAGGTDTQYF. Written as DNA, the CDR3 is TGTGCCAGCAGCTCACGAGCGGGGGGCACAGATACGCAGTATTTT.

The chain combines TRBV30 with TRBJ1-2; tentative D call: TRBD1 (5 bases). Germline CDR1 GTSNPN, CDR2 SVGIG (reference sequence). V lost 5 bases and J 3 bases, leaving 10 bases between the germline ends. The CDR3 contains 12 residues. CDR3 protein: CAWERTYYGYTF. For the CDR3, the DNA is TGTGCCTGGGAACGGACATACTATGGCTACACCTTC. Full variable domain (rest looked up from reference TRBV30 and TRBJ1-2): SQTIHQWPATLVQPVGSPLSLECTVEGTSNPNLYWYRQAAGRGLQLLFYSVGIGQISSEVPQNLSASRPQDRQFILSSKKLLLSDSGFYLCAWERTYYGYTFGSGTRLTVV.

This chain joins TRBV19 and TRBJ2-1, with 7 bases lining up with TRBD2. V lost 3 bases, J lost 2 bases, and 4 bases stayed unmatched. This CDR3 is 15 amino acids long. CDR1 LNHDA and CDR2 SQIVND come from the germline V gene (reference sequence). CDR3 sequence (DNA): TGTGCCAGTAGTATTGGGGGGGACGCCTACAATGAGCAGTTCTTC. Amino acids: CASSIGGDAYNEQFF.

The chain uses TRBV6-1 and TRBJ1-1; 8 nucleotides agree with TRBD1. After removal of 5 bases from V and 1 base from J, the junction contained 6 bases not matched to a gene. Germline V gene data show CDR1 as MNHNS and CDR2 as SASEGT. CDR3 size: 15 residues. CDR3 sequence reads: CASSTGQGANTEAFF. The CDR3 bases are TGTGCCAGCAGTACCGGACAGGGAGCGAACACTGAAGCTTTCTTT.

The rearrangement links TRBV7-9 to TRBJ1-2; the match to TRBD1 covers 8 bases. Germline loops: CDR1 SEHNR, CDR2 FQNEAQ (reference sequence). V gave up 7 bases and J gave up 3 bases; unmatched junction bases: 4. This CDR3 has 13 residues. The CDR3 bases are TGTGCCAGCAACGACAGGGGCGACTATGGCTACACCTTC. Encoded protein: CASNDRGDYGYTF. Together with reference TRBV7-9 and TRBJ1-2, the CDR3 gives the full variable domain: DTGVSQNPRHKITKRGQNVTFRCDPISEHNRLYWYRQTLGQGPEFLTYFQNEAQLEKSRLLSDRFSAERPKGSFSTLEIQRTEQGDSAMYLCASNDRGDYGYTFGSGTRLTVV.

This rearrangement joins TRBV6-5 to TRBJ2-5, with D possibly matching TRBD1 (6 bases). The germline V and J ends were trimmed by 6 bases and 2 bases, with 13 bases remaining between them. Germline values: CDR1 MNHEY, CDR2 SVGAGI. The CDR3 is made up of 14 amino acids. CDR3 in DNA: TGTGCCAGCAGCTCGGGACATCTTCAAGAGACCCAGTACTTC. Protein product: CASSSGHLQETQYF.

Turning to this clone: Its ends do not fully match the called genes, so a read error is possible. This chain connects TRBV6-1 to TRBJ1-5, with 7 bases aligning to TRBD1. Germline V gene sequence: CDR1 MNHNS, CDR2 SASEGT. The length of the CDR3 is 15 residues. In DNA form, the CDR3 reads TGTGGCAGCAGCACCACAGGGGTGGGCAATCAGCCCCAGCATTTT. This codes for CGSSTTGVGNQPQHF.

The chain has TRBV7-8 and TRBJ2-2; 8 nucleotides match TRBD1. CDR1 is SGHVS, CDR2 FQNEAQ, per germline. The J segment lost 4 bases and the V segment lost 1 base, leaving 5 bases of the junction unmatched. The CDR3 totals 16 residues. CDR3 loop: CASSLGQGAGTGELFF. CDR3 sequence (DNA): TGTGCCAGCAGCTTAGGTCAGGGGGCGGGCACCGGGGAGCTGTTTTTT. The variable domain in full, with the rest retrieved from reference TRBV7-8 and TRBJ2-2, is GAGVSQSPRYKVAKRGQDVALRCDPISGHVSLFWYQQALGQGPEFLTYFQNEAQLDKSGLPSDRFFAERPEGSVSTLKIQRTQQEDSAVYLCASSLGQGAGTGELFFGEGSRLTVL.

This chain connects TRBV7-9 to TRBJ1-1; possible D gene TRBD1, 5 bases. V lost 5 bases and J 1 base, leaving 14 bases between the germline ends. The length of the CDR3 is 15 residues. Per germline, CDR1 SEHNR and CDR2 FQNEAQ (reference sequence). CDR3 nucleotides: TGTGCCAGCAGCCCCAGCCAGGGTCGGAACACTGAAGCTTTCTTT. Its translation: CASSPSQGRNTEAFF.

The chain joins TRBV9 to TRBJ1-2; 8 bases line up with TRBD1. CDR1 is SGDLS and CDR2 is YYNGEE in the germline V gene. CDR3 length: 15 amino acids. Losses at the gene ends were 2 bases for V and 2 bases for J; bases not matched to a gene: 5. The CDR3 region is CASSVRTGSNYGYTF. The CDR3 bases are TGTGCCAGCAGCGTTAGGACAGGGTCGAACTATGGCTACACCTTC.

This sequence joins TRBV25-1 and TRBJ2-1; 9 bases line up with TRBD1. Germline V gene lookup returns CDR1 MGHDK and CDR2 SYGVNS. Germline trimming cut 1 base from V and 4 bases from J; bases unmatched to any gene: 8. This CDR3 has 17 amino acids. The CDR3 loop reads CASSEWTGTGNYNEQFF. The CDR3 DNA reads TGTGCCAGCAGTGAATGGACCGGGACAGGGAATTACAATGAGCAGTTCTTC. The whole variable domain, remainder taken from reference TRBV25-1 and TRBJ2-1, is EADIYQTPRYLVIGTGKKITLECSQTMGHDKMYWYQQDPGMELHLIHYSYGVNSTEKGDLSSESTVSRIRTEHFPLTLESARPSHTSQYLCASSEWTGTGNYNEQFFGPGTRLTVL.

This rearrangement joins TRBV30 to TRBJ2-7; no definite D call. Germline V gene sequence: CDR1 GTSNPN, CDR2 SVGIG (reference sequence). The CDR3 extends over 12 amino acids. V shed 4 bases and J shed 3 bases, with 10 bases lying between them. The CDR3 region is CAWKDLDYEQYF. The CDR3 DNA follows: TGTGCCTGGAAAGACTTGGACTACGAGCAGTACTTC.

The rearrangement links TRBV2 to TRBJ2-3; 9 bases align to TRBD1. CDR3 length: 14 amino acids. Germline V gene data show CDR1 as SNHLY and CDR2 as FYNNEI. Losses at the gene ends were 7 bases for V and 0 bases for J; bases not matched to a gene: 2. CDR3 loop: CASTGTGSTDTQYF. The CDR3 bases are TGTGCCAGCACTGGGACAGGGAGCACAGATACGCAGTATTTT.

V usage is TRBV5-1 and J usage is TRBJ2-5; D might be TRBD1 (7 bases). The V and J ends lost 3 bases and 1 base respectively, with 16 bases between them. CDR3 length equals 16 residues. The germline CDR1 and CDR2 sequences are SGHRS and YFSETQ. The CDR3 nucleotides read TGCGCCAGCAGCTGGGGGGACAGCGGAACCCAAGAGACCCAGTACTTC. Amino acids: CASSWGDSGTQETQYF.

As DNA, the CDR3 is TGCAGCGTTGCCGGGACAGGGGTGAATGAGCAGTTCTTC. Translated, it gives CSVAGTGVNEQFF. This chain links TRBV29-1 with TRBJ2-1; TRBD1 agrees at 10 bases. V lost 4 bases to trimming and J lost 7 bases; unmatched junction nucleotides: 4. This CDR3 region has 13 residues. Germline CDR1 and CDR2: SQVTM and ANQGSEA.

This chain connects TRBV7-2 to TRBJ2-5; D uncertain. CDR3 length equals 14 residues. Germline values: CDR1 SGHTA, CDR2 FQGNSA. Trimming took 5 bases from V and 3 from J, leaving 13 bases between them. The CDR3 sequence: CASSPYSVEETQYF. The CDR3 DNA follows: TGTGCCAGCAGCCCCTATTCGGTGGAAGAGACCCAGTACTTC.

The chain employs TRBV14 and TRBJ1-1; no definite D call. This CDR3 has 15 amino acids. Trimming took off 0 bases at V and 6 bases at J, with 14 bases between the two ends. The germline gives CDR1 SGHDN, CDR2 FVKESK. In nucleotides, the CDR3 is TGTGCCAGCAGCCAAGATTACTCCATTACCTCTGAAGCTTTCTTT. This encodes CASSQDYSITSEAFF.

J is TRBJ1-5 and V is TRBV7-3; no definite D call. The CDR3 totals 13 residues. The V and J ends lost 3 bases and 5 bases respectively, with 8 bases between them. Germline V gene lookup returns CDR1 SGHTA and CDR2 FQGTGA. CDR3 residues: CASSFERDQPQHF. As DNA, the CDR3 is TGTGCCAGCAGCTTCGAGAGGGATCAGCCCCAGCATTTT.

The V gene is TRBV5-1, the J gene TRBJ2-1; TRBD2 aligns across 9 bases. Germline assignment: CDR1 SGHRS and CDR2 YFSETQ. The ends lost 2 bases at V and 6 bases at J; junction bases unmatched: 9. The CDR3 extends over 16 amino acids. CDR3 sequence (DNA): TGCGCCAGCAGCTTCCAAGGCGGGAGGGCCGTCAATGAGCAGTTCTTC. Translated, it gives CASSFQGGRAVNEQFF.

V gene TRBV30 combines with J gene TRBJ1-5; perhaps TRBD1 as D (6 bases). The germline CDR1 and CDR2 sequences are GTSNPN and SVGIG (reference sequence). Trimming removed 0 bases from V and 1 base from J, with 10 bases in between. The CDR3 runs to 15 residues. The CDR3 loop reads CAWSVMGASNQPQHF. The CDR3 nucleotides are TGTGCCTGGAGTGTAATGGGGGCAAGCAATCAGCCCCAGCATTTT.